These T cell receptor beta chains were read from a single sample in a study of T cells in Graves' hyperthyroidism and ophthalmopathy. TCRdb re-called the multiplex PCR reads with MiXCR, one entry per CDR3 protein. This table holds over 650,000 distinct CDR3 sequences, about a sixth found once. The sample taken for sequencing was blood. Every receptor here comes from a man younger than 30 with Graves' hyperthyroidism. CDR3s include the opening cysteine and the closing phenylalanine or tryptophan. Fields, in order: V gene, J gene, clone size, D gene, CDR3 DNA, CDR3 protein. A D gene is named only where the DNA matches it firmly. Clone size appears in some rows only: once, few, many, or a class for an expanded clone.

v_gene: TRBV5-5
j_gene: TRBJ2-2
abundance: NA
d_gene: NA
CDR3nt: TGTGCCAGCGGGGGGGCCGATACCGGGGAGCTGTTTTTT
CDR3aa: CASGGADTGELFF

v_gene: TRBV28
j_gene: TRBJ2-5
abundance: many
d_gene: NA
CDR3nt: TGTGCCAGCAGTGGGGACGGGGGAGAGACCCAGTACTTC
CDR3aa: CASSGDGGETQYF

v_gene: TRBV12-3/TRBV12-4
j_gene: TRBJ1-1
abundance: NA
d_gene: NA
CDR3nt: TGTGCCAGCACCAGCCAGGGCAGGGGACGGATGAACACTGAAGCTTTCTTT
CDR3aa: CASTSQGRGRMNTEAFF

v_gene: TRBV20-1
j_gene: TRBJ2-3
abundance: few
d_gene: TRBD2
CDR3nt: TGCAGTGCCCAGGGACTAGCGGGAGCTGCAGATACGCAGTATTTT
CDR3aa: CSAQGLAGAADTQYF

v_gene: TRBV5-1
j_gene: TRBJ2-5
abundance: few
d_gene: TRBD1
CDR3nt: TGCGCCAGCAGCTTGGCGTCGACAGGGGTTGTGGAGACCCAGTACTTC
CDR3aa: CASSLASTGVVETQYF

v_gene: TRBV2
j_gene: TRBJ2-3
abundance: few
d_gene: TRBD2
CDR3nt: TGTACCAGCAGTGACACTAGCGGGAGTTTAACAGATACGCAGTATTTT
CDR3aa: CTSSDTSGSLTDTQYF

v_gene: TRBV30
j_gene: TRBJ2-7
abundance: few
d_gene: TRBD1
CDR3nt: TGTGCCGGGGGGACAGGCTACGAGCAGTACTTC
CDR3aa: CAGGTGYEQYF

v_gene: TRBV24-1
j_gene: TRBJ2-2
abundance: NA
d_gene: TRBD1
CDR3nt: TGTGCCACCAGTGACCAGGGACAGGCGAAGTTCACCGGGGAGCTGTTTTTT
CDR3aa: CATSDQGQAKFTGELFF

v_gene: TRBV25-1
j_gene: TRBJ2-2
abundance: NA
d_gene: NA
CDR3nt: TGTGCCAGCAGGGGGGTAGCCGGGGAGCTGTTTTTT
CDR3aa: CASRGVAGELFF

v_gene: TRBV20-1
j_gene: TRBJ1-4
abundance: NA
d_gene: NA
CDR3nt: TGCAGTGCTAGTGTCACAACTAATGAAAAACTGTTTTTT
CDR3aa: CSASVTTNEKLFF

v_gene: TRBV28
j_gene: TRBJ2-5
abundance: few
d_gene: TRBD1
CDR3nt: TGTGCCAGCAGCTGGGACAGGGTAGTTGAGACCCAGTACTTC
CDR3aa: CASSWDRVVETQYF

v_gene: TRBV15
j_gene: TRBJ2-5
abundance: NA
d_gene: TRBD1
CDR3nt: TGTGCCACCAGCAGAGGGACAGGGCGGCAAGAGACCCAGTACTTC
CDR3aa: CATSRGTGRQETQYF

v_gene: TRBV7-2
j_gene: TRBJ2-3
abundance: many
d_gene: NA
CDR3nt: TGTGCCAGCAGCTTAGGTGAAGCGGGTTCTAGCACAGATACGCAGTATTTT
CDR3aa: CASSLGEAGSSTDTQYF

v_gene: TRBV5-1
j_gene: TRBJ2-7
abundance: few
d_gene: TRBD1
CDR3nt: TGCGCCAGCAGCTTGGGGGACAGATTCTCTGGGGAGCAGTACTTC
CDR3aa: CASSLGDRFSGEQYF

v_gene: TRBV6-4
j_gene: TRBJ2-7
abundance: once
d_gene: TRBD2
CDR3nt: TGTGTCAGCAGTAACTCAGCGGGAGCGCCCTACGAGCAGTACTTC
CDR3aa: CVSSNSAGAPYEQYF

v_gene: TRBV28
j_gene: TRBJ2-3
abundance: few
d_gene: TRBD2
CDR3nt: TGTGCCAGCAGCCCCAGCGATTCTAGCGGGAGTGAAGATACGCAGTATTTT
CDR3aa: CASSPSDSSGSEDTQYF